Sequencing of this T cell receptor beta chain was carried out in a study of vaccination and CD4 T cells after COVID-19. About the research overall: Six men and four women formed the convalescents, two being Hispanic. The study collected post-vaccine samples a median about 71 days after dose two, with a range of 14 to 241.

The CDR3 length is 12 residues. CDR1 is SEHNR, CDR2 FQNEAQ, per germline (reference sequence). Trimming pared 5 bases from V and 2 bases from J, leaving 4 bases between. TCRdb analysed the PCR reads with MiXCR anew, one entry per CDR3 protein. The data contain under 30,000 distinct CDR3 sequences, about 50% of them singletons. Time point in this sample: late sampling 161 to 241 days after vaccination in a few convalescent patients. Positivity by PCR occurred from March to December 2020, a period that predated US Alpha, Beta and Delta variants. This clonotype came up a few times. Its antigen is not identified. Study-wide results and limits: Convalescent patient numbers were relatively low, with no early post-infection timepoints.

This receptor was taken from a human donor who had recovered from COVID-19. This material consisted of CD4+ T cells from blood, taken about 7 months after SARS-CoV-2 vaccination. The V call is TRBV7-9, the J call TRBJ2-1; D gene ambiguous. CDR3 residues: CASSITYNEQFF. The CDR3 coding sequence is TGTGCCAGCAGCATAACCTACAATGAGCAGTTCTTC. Variable domain in full (rest from reference TRBV7-9 and TRBJ2-1): DTGVSQNPRHKITKRGQNVTFRCDPISEHNRLYWYRQTLGQGPEFLTYFQNEAQLEKSRLLSDRFSAERPKGSFSTLEIQRTEQGDSAMYLCASSITYNEQFFGPGTRLTVL.